This T cell receptor beta chain was sequenced in a study of cytomegalovirus exposure and HLA in healthy donors. In the PCR, 60 Vbeta and 13 Jbeta primers were used. Clones were sequenced by immunoSEQ multiplex PCR, and TCRdb holds only the in-frame ones, with some missing. The profile shows about 100,000 clones, around two thirds of them singletons. Study conclusions and caveats: Analysis performed later found 16,951 TCR beta sequences associated with HLA alleles at 0.05 false discovery rate.

As regards this clone: What it binds is not known.

The CDR3 is 15 residues long. Germline CDR1 reads GTSNPN; CDR2 reads SVGIG (reference sequence). V lost 8 bases, J lost 0 bases, and 14 bases lay in between. The specimen was PBMCs. The V gene is TRBV30, the J gene TRBJ1-6; no firm D call. The clonotype originates from a man aged 25 to 45 in good health and CMV-seropositive. CDR3 DNA: TGTGCCGGCCTTGTGGGGAGCTCCTATAATTCACCCCTCCACTTT. Encoded protein: CAGLVGSSYNSPLHF.